Each of the 16 T cell receptor beta chains below was sequenced from the same sample in a study of cytomegalovirus exposure and HLA in healthy donors. Primers: 60 Vbeta forward and 13 Jbeta reverse. Using immunoSEQ multiplex PCR, the repertoire was profiled, and TCRdb retains in-frame clones only, with some absent. The sample comprises 130,000 to 150,000 clones, about 80% of which are singletons, and approximately 2.1% rests with the top ten. The sample comprised PBMCs. Receptors originate from a man aged 25-45 years in good health and CMV-seronegative.

The chain carries TRBV7-9 and TRBJ2-5; D not resolved. The closer fit of TRBJ2-7 to the DNA end suggests the J call may be wrong. Looked up from germline, CDR1 is SEHNR and CDR2 is FQNEAQ (reference sequence). The CDR3 covers 11 residues. CDR3 loop: CASSLLYEQYF. In DNA, the CDR3 is TGTGCCAGCAGCTTATTGTACGAGCAGTACTTC.

This chain links TRBV10-2 with TRBJ2-3, with TRBD2 matching over 8 bases. J was trimmed by 9 bases and V by 6 bases; bases with no gene match: 8. This CDR3 has 13 amino acids. Germline CDR1 is WSHSY and CDR2 is SAAADI. Here the CDR3 reads CASRLAGQGTQYF. In DNA form, the CDR3 reads TGCGCCAGCAGATTAGCGGGGCAGGGGACGCAGTATTTT.

The V call is TRBV28, the J call TRBJ2-7; 12 bases agree with TRBD2. Germline loops: CDR1 MDHEN, CDR2 SYDVKM. This CDR3 is built from 15 residues. The V and J ends lost 4 bases and 3 bases, in that order; junction bases with no gene match: 4. CDR3 loop: CASSSRLAGDYEQYF. CDR3 bases: TGTGCCAGCAGTTCCCGACTAGCGGGAGACTACGAGCAGTACTTC. The full variable domain, completed using reference TRBV28 and TRBJ2-7, is DVKVTQSSRYLVKRTGEKVFLECVQDMDHENMFWYRQDPGLGLRLIYFSYDVKMKEKGDIPEGYSVSREKKERFSLILESASTNQTSMYLCASSSRLAGDYEQYFGPGTRLTVT.

The chain links TRBV29-1 to TRBJ1-3, with D tentatively TRBD1 (5 bases). This CDR3 has 13 amino acids. Germline loops: CDR1 SQVTM, CDR2 ANQGSEA. Trimming removed 5 bases from V and 1 base from J, with 9 bases in between. The CDR3 region is CSVFSGSGNTIYF. Here the CDR3 DNA reads TGCAGCGTTTTCTCAGGGTCTGGAAACACCATATATTTT.

V and J are TRBV19 and TRBJ1-5, with 8 bases that match TRBD1. The V gene end was trimmed by 4 bases and the J gene end by 1 base; junction bases not matched to a gene: 6. The germline V gene has CDR1 LNHDA and CDR2 SQIVND (reference sequence). The CDR3 sequence is 16 residues long. CDR3 loop: CASSTTGGKSNQPQHF. CDR3 sequence (DNA): TGTGCCAGTAGTACTACAGGGGGAAAAAGCAATCAGCCCCAGCATTTT.

The V gene is TRBV19, the J gene TRBJ2-7; TRBD1 agrees at 9 bases. The CDR3 is made up of 14 amino acids. Germline V gene sequence: CDR1 LNHDA, CDR2 SQIVND (reference sequence). Trimming cost V 9 bases and J 5 bases; bases outside gene matches: 11. The CDR3 nucleotides read TGTGCCAGCAATTCCGGGACAGGGACCGACGAGCAGTACTTC. Its translation is CASNSGTGTDEQYF. Using reference TRBV19 and TRBJ2-7 for the parts outside the CDR3, the full variable domain is DGGITQSPKYLFRKEGQNVTLSCEQNLNHDAMYWYRQDPGQGLRLIYYSQIVNDFQKGDIAEGYSVSREKKESFPLTVTSAQKNPTAFYLCASNSGTGTDEQYFGPGTRLTVT.

This clone was observed a few times. V and J are TRBV19 and TRBJ1-6; 7 nucleotides line up with TRBD1. The CDR3 runs to 15 residues. V lost 3 bases and J lost 9; bases outside the gene matches: 8. Germline lookup yields CDR1 LNHDA and CDR2 SQIVND (reference sequence). CDR3 nucleotide sequence: TGTGCCAGTAGTATTCCTCAGGGGGGCGGTTCACCCCTCCACTTT. It translates to CASSIPQGGGSPLHF.

This rearrangement joins TRBV6-5 to TRBJ1-5, with a tentative D call TRBD1 (5 bases). Trimming took off 6 bases at V and 6 bases at J, with 18 bases between the two ends. Germline loops: CDR1 MNHEY, CDR2 SVGAGI. There are 15 residues in the CDR3. CDR3 amino acids: CASRLWTPRGQPQHF. The CDR3 DNA sequence: TGTGCCAGCAGGCTGTGGACACCAAGGGGTCAGCCCCAGCATTTT.

This clone was detected only once. This sequence joins TRBV5-1 and TRBJ2-1; 9 bases fit TRBD1. CDR3 size: 15 residues. Germline trimming cut 4 bases from V and 6 bases from J; bases unmatched to any gene: 8. Per germline, CDR1 SGHRS and CDR2 YFSETQ. CDR3 in DNA: TGCGCCAGCAGCCGGGACAGGGAAGATGGCAATGAGCAGTTCTTC. As protein: CASSRDREDGNEQFF.

J is TRBJ2-5 and V is TRBV11-2, with 13 bases aligning to TRBD2. The junction had 8 bases not matched to a gene; V was cut back by 8 bases and J by 5 bases. The CDR3 is 15 amino acids. The germline gives CDR1 SGHAT, CDR2 FQNNGV. The CDR3 region is CASGPLAGGRETQYF. The CDR3 DNA reads TGTGCCAGCGGCCCACTAGCGGGGGGGCGGGAGACCCAGTACTTC.

The chain is built from TRBV7-2 and TRBJ2-1; 7 bases map to TRBD1. J gave up 7 bases and V 6 bases, and 12 bases lay outside the gene matches. The V gene's germline CDR1 is SGHTA and CDR2 FQGNSA. This CDR3 contains 15 residues. CDR3 in DNA: TGTGCCAGCAGGACTAAGAGACAGGGTCGGAATGAGCAGTTCTTC. It is translated as CASRTKRQGRNEQFF.

CDR3 DNA: TGTGCCAGCAGCGTCACCGGGACTAGCGGGGGGGCTATGATGAATGAGCAGTTCTTC. It yields the protein CASSVTGTSGGAMMNEQFF. The chain combines TRBV9 with TRBJ2-1, with 16 bases lining up with TRBD2. The CDR3 has 19 amino acids. The trim removed 2 bases at V and 7 bases at J, leaving 12 bases unmatched. Germline CDR1 reads SGDLS; CDR2 reads YYNGEE.

The gene calls are TRBV2 and TRBJ1-5; no definite D call. V shed 7 bases and J shed 3 bases, with 19 bases lying between them. There are 16 residues in the CDR3. Germline V gene data show CDR1 as SNHLY and CDR2 as FYNNEI. The CDR3 is CASKDWSTGSNQPQHF. As DNA, the CDR3 is TGTGCCAGCAAGGACTGGTCAACCGGCTCCAATCAGCCCCAGCATTTT.

This clone occurred a few times. The chain couples TRBV5-1 to TRBJ1-1; a weak D match, TRBD1 (5 bases). The germline CDR1 and CDR2 sequences are SGHRS and YFSETQ. CDR3 length: 14 amino acids. Trimming shortened V by 2 bases and J by 1 base, and 9 bases separated the two germline ends. CDR3: CASSLRGGNTEAFF. In DNA form, the CDR3 reads TGCGCCAGCAGCTTACGGGGGGGGAACACTGAAGCTTTCTTT.

This rearrangement joins TRBV4-2 to TRBJ2-4; 9 nucleotides align to TRBD1. Trimming took 4 bases from V and 1 from J; bases not matched to a gene: 8. Germline V gene data show CDR1 as LGHNA and CDR2 as YNFKEQ. The CDR3 has 17 amino acids. The CDR3: CASSPKIGQGAKNIQYF. In nucleotides, the CDR3 is TGTGCCAGCAGCCCGAAAATAGGACAGGGGGCCAAAAACATTCAGTACTTC.

V usage is TRBV9 and J usage is TRBJ2-1, with D tentatively TRBD2 (6 bases). This CDR3 spans 16 amino acids. Trimming pared 4 bases from V and 6 bases from J, leaving 20 bases between. Germline V gene lookup returns CDR1 SGDLS and CDR2 YYNGEE. The CDR3 bases are TGTGCCAGCAGCTCGGCAACGGGAGTTTTTGGCAATGAGCAGTTCTTC. Translation gives CASSSATGVFGNEQFF.